Listed below are T cell receptor beta chains from one sample, sequenced in a study of CD8 T cells in ankylosing spondylitis. TCRdb re-called the 5' RACE reads through MiXCR, storing one row per CDR3 protein. This sample has approximately 300,000 distinct CDR3 sequences, with less than 9.5% found just once. The specimen was blood, either unsorted or a sorted T cell fraction (not recorded which). The receptors were gathered from a male donor with ankylosing spondylitis. CDR3s include the opening cysteine and the closing phenylalanine or tryptophan. D genes are given only for firm matches. Expanded clones get a size class; other rows say once, few or many, or leave the size out.

21,TRBJ2-1,TRBD2,NA,TRBV11-1,TGTGCCAGCCACCGGAGCCTCGGGACTAGCGGGAGAGCGGCCCTCTACAATGAGCAGTTCTTC,CASHRSLGTSGRAALYNEQFF
13,TRBJ2-7,NA,many,TRBV29-1,TGCAGCGTTCTGGGGGAGGAAGGCTACGAGCAGTACTTC,CSVLGEEGYEQYF
13,TRBJ2-5,TRBD1,few,TRBV3-1,TGTGCCAGCGGACAGGGTGGCCAAGAGACCCAGTACTTC,CASGQGGQETQYF
14,TRBJ1-3,NA,few,TRBV4-2,TGTGCCAGCAGCCAAGATTGGGGTAGAAACACCATATATTTT,CASSQDWGRNTIYF
15,TRBJ1-5,TRBD1,many,TRBV4-3,TGCGCCAGCAGCCCGGGGACAGGGTGGGGTCAGCCCCAGCATTTT,CASSPGTGWGQPQHF
13,TRBJ1-6,NA,few,TRBV4-3,TGCGCCAGCAGCCAGGCAAGGAATTCACCCCTCCACTTT,CASSQARNSPLHF
16,TRBJ2-4,TRBD2,NA,TRBV12-3/TRBV12-4,TGTGCCAGCAGAACTAGCGGGAGGGTTGCCAAAAACATTCAGTACTTC,CASRTSGRVAKNIQYF
13,TRBJ1-3,NA,NA,TRBV5-6,TGTGCCAGCAGCTGGACCGGGGGAAACACCATATATTTT,CASSWTGGNTIYF
18,TRBJ2-5,TRBD2,NA,TRBV11-1,TGTGCCAGCAGCTTCGAGACTAGCGGGAGGCACGGGGCAGAGACCCAGTACTTC,CASSFETSGRHGAETQYF
12,TRBJ2-7,TRBD1,few,TRBV14,TGTGCCAGGCAGGGGGATTACTACGAGCAGTACTTC,CARQGDYYEQYF
14,TRBJ1-1,NA,NA,TRBV5-1,TGCGCCAGCAGCCTCTCTCAGGGTACGGCTGAAGCTTTCTTT,CASSLSQGTAEAFF
19,TRBJ2-1,TRBD2,few,TRBV4-2,TGTGCCAGCAGCCAATCGGGACTAGCGGGTACGAGCTCCTACAATGAGCAGTTCTTC,CASSQSGLAGTSSYNEQFF
14,TRBJ2-7,NA,few,TRBV7-9,TGTGCCAGCAGCTCGGACCGTGGCTCCTACGAGCAGTACTTC,CASSSDRGSYEQYF
14,TRBJ2-2,NA,many,TRBV7-7,TGTGCTAGCAGCCAGGATGAGCTCACCGGGGAGCTGTTTTTT,CASSQDELTGELFF
13,TRBJ1-1,NA,NA,TRBV19,TGTGCCAGTAGTCTCCGGGAGTTCGGTGAAGCTTTCTTT,CASSLREFGEAFF
15,TRBJ2-1,TRBD2,many,TRBV20-1,TGCAGTGCACGGACTAGCGGGATCCGTAACAATGAGCAGTTCTTC,CSARTSGIRNNEQFF